The present TCR beta chain was sequenced within a study of ipilimumab plus nivolumab after autologous stem cell transplantation. Study background: Myeloma patients were high-risk transplant-naive or relapsed within 3 years of first autologous transplant. Study-level findings and limits: Authors suggest TCR repertoire, Treg phenotype and gut microbiota support further study.

The CDR3 is made up of 15 amino acids. In germline, CDR1 is SGDLS, CDR2 YYNGEE. Starting 14 to 28 days after autologous transplant, ipilimumab 1 mg/kg was given. Data came from immunoSEQ multiplex PCR; TCRdb stores just in-frame clones and leaves some out. The sample consists of 43,000 or so clones, nearly 90% of them appearing once. This clone appeared once. The antigen remains undetermined. The sequence came from a male donor with multiple myeloma. Material: PBMCs, obtained in a trial of ipilimumab plus nivolumab as post-transplant consolidation. V usage is TRBV9 and J usage is TRBJ2-5; D call uncertain. The closer fit of TRBJ2-7 to the DNA end suggests the J call may be wrong. The CDR3 DNA reads as TGTGCCAGCAGCGCTTTTTGGACGGGCCCCTACGAGCAGTACTTC. Protein sequence: CASSAFWTGPYEQYF.